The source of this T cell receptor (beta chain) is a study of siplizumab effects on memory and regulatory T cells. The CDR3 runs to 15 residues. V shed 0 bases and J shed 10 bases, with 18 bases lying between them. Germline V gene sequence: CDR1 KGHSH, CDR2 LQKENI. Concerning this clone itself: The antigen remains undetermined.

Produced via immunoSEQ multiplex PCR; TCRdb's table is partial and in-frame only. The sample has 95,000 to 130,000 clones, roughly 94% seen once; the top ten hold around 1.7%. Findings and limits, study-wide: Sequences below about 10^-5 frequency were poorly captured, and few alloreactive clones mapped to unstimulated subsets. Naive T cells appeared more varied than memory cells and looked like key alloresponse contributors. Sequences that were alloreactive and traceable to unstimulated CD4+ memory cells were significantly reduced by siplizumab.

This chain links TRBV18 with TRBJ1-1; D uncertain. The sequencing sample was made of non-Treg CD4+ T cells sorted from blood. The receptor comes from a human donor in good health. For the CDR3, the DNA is TGTGCCAGCTCACCACCTCTTGGGCAGGAAAATTCAGCTTTCTTT. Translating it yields CASSPPLGQENSAFF.